This T cell receptor beta chain was sequenced for a study of control samples from healthy donors and cancer patients (dated by TCRdb to 2020 to 2021). The table lists this clone with a count of one. What antigen it recognizes has not been identified. No base quality information exists; no much larger clone differs at one position. From the cysteine up to the phenylalanine, the CDR3 has a length of 15 residues. Only the CDR3 region is kept as DNA, spanning 45 bases read in frame from base 1. Here V drops 0 bases and J drops 2 bases, and the junction holds 3 bases not matched to any gene. CDR1 and CDR2, per the germline V gene, are SGHRS and YFSETQ. The library was built by means of the immunoSEQ multiplex PCR assay. TCRdb took over this immuneACCESS table, retaining in-frame rearrangements with V and J assigned. Such tables are incomplete; in checked studies, under half of the missing clones stem from an unresolved V gene, and the remainder is unexplained. The sample table shows about 54,000 clones, and nearly 96% are seen once. Together, the top ten hold 1.5% to 2% of the sample.

Recombination connected TRBV5-1 to TRBJ2-3; TRBD1 lines up with 7 middle nucleotides. The receptor comes from a woman in her thirties in good health. Material for sequencing was blood. The CDR3 corresponds to CASSLGDRLTDTQYF. The nucleotide sequence is given as TGCGCCAGCAGCTTGGGGGACAGACTCACAGATACGCAGTATTTT.